The clone carrying this T cell receptor beta chain was seen a single time. This entry is derived from a study of blood T cell repertoires in COVID-19. At the level of the study: The United States, Italy and Spain supplied acute and convalescent COVID-19 samples. PBMCs, B-cell-depleted T cells, or T cells were the source of the cDNA or gDNA that made up the material.

Original methodology: Amplified reference gene primers provided the basis for estimating nucleated cell counts. Data came from immunoSEQ multiplex PCR; TCRdb stores just in-frame clones and leaves some out. That table is the source of V, J and clone size, and D and trimming were worked out from the DNA. Of 40,000 to 55,000 clones listed, 90% to 95% are singletons. CDR1 KGHSH and CDR2 LQKENI come from the germline V gene. The CDR3 is 13 residues long. V gave up 2 bases and J gave up 3 bases, with 7 bases separating them. The gene calls are TRBV18 and TRBJ1-2; D is unresolved. This TCR was recovered from a woman aged 80 or over with acute or convalescent COVID-19. Sequenced input: peripheral blood. This CDR3 is CASSPIGDYGYTF. The CDR3, as DNA: TGTGCCAGCTCACCAATCGGGGACTATGGCTACACCTTC.